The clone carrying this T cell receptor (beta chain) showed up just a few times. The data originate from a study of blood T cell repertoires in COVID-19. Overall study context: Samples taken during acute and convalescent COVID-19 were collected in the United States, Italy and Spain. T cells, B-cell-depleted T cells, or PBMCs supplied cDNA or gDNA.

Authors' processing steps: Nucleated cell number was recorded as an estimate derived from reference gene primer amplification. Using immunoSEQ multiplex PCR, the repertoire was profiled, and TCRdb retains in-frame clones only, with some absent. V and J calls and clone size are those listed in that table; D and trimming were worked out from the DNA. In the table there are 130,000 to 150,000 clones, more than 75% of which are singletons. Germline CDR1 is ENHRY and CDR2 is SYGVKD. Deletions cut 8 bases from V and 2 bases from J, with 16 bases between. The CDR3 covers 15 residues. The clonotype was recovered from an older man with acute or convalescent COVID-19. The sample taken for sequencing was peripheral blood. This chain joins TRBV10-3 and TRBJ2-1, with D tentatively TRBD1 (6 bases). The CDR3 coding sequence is TGTGCCATCGCCAAGGGGGTTGAACCCTACAATGAGCAGTTCTTC. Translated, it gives CAIAKGVEPYNEQFF.